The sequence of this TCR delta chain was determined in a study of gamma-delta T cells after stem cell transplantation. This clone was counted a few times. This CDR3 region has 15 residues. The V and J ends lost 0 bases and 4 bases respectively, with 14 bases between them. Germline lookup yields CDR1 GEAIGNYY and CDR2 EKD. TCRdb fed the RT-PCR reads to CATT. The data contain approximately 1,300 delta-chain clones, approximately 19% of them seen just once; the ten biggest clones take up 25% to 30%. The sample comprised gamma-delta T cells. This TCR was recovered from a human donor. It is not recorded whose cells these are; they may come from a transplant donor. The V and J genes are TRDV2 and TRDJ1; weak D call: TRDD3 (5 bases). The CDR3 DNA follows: TGTGCCTGTGACACCATCGGGGGTCTACACGATAAACTCATCTTT. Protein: CACDTIGGLHDKLIF.